These 15 T cell receptor beta chains originate from one sample sequenced in a study of CD8+CD57+ T cells in acquired aplastic anemia. Patients selected for sequencing had displayed CD8+CD57+ cell expansion by flow cytometry. Genomic DNA was employed as the template in profiling TCR beta VDJ and CDR3. TCRdb analysed the reads with MiXCR anew, one entry per CDR3 protein. The sample yields over 150,000 distinct CDR3 sequences, over 70% seen once. Specimen: sorted CD4+, CD8+, or CD8+CD57+ T cells (not recorded which) from PBMCs. These receptors came from a human donor with aplastic anemia.

The J gene is TRBJ1-1, the V gene TRBV11-2, with unresolved D. The germline V and J ends were trimmed by 1 base and 5 bases, with 14 bases remaining between them. The CDR3 is 15 amino acids. The germline CDR1 and CDR2 sequences are SGHAT and FQNNGV. The CDR3 protein is CASSLGTTGVTEAFF. In nucleotides, the CDR3 is TGTGCCAGCAGCTTAGGAACAACCGGTGTTACTGAAGCTTTCTTT.

The chain joins TRBV5-5 to TRBJ2-7, with TRBD1 identical over 9 bases. V lost 3 bases and J lost 3; bases outside the gene matches: 1. CDR1 SGHKS and CDR2 YYEKEE come from the germline V gene (reference sequence). The CDR3 extends over 13 amino acids. The CDR3 protein is CASSWGQGYEQYF. The CDR3 DNA follows: TGTGCCAGCAGCTGGGGACAGGGCTACGAGCAGTACTTC.

The chain couples TRBV12-3 or TRBV12-4 to TRBJ1-5, with D possibly matching TRBD1 (6 bases). V was shortened by 4 bases and J by 6 bases, with 13 bases between the two germline ends. The CDR3 is made up of 14 amino acids. This chain's CDR3 is CASSSRQAPQPQHF. In nucleotides, the CDR3 is TGTGCCAGCAGTTCGAGACAGGCGCCTCAGCCCCAGCATTTT.

The J gene is TRBJ2-7, the V gene TRBV4-1, with a possible D match to TRBD1 (6 bases). Germline CDR1 is MGHRA and CDR2 is YSYEKL. Trimming stripped 0 bases from V and 1 base from J, with 10 bases between. CDR3 length: 15 residues. The CDR3 sequence: CASSQDDRRSYEQYF. For the CDR3, the DNA is TGCGCCAGCAGCCAAGATGACAGGCGATCCTACGAGCAGTACTTC.

This chain uses TRBV19 with TRBJ2-7; 7 nucleotides match TRBD1. Germline V gene lookup returns CDR1 LNHDA and CDR2 SQIVND (reference sequence). The V gene end was trimmed by 1 base and the J gene end by 4 bases; junction bases not matched to a gene: 4. The CDR3 totals 14 residues. CDR3: CASSIGQGGYEQYF. The DNA of the CDR3 is TGTGCCAGTAGTATAGGACAGGGTGGGTACGAGCAGTACTTC.

This clonotype was picked up many times. The chain couples TRBV7-2 to TRBJ2-3; D may be TRBD2 (7 bases). Trimming took 0 bases from V and 0 from J, leaving 16 bases between them. The CDR3 extends over 18 amino acids. Germline V CDR1 and CDR2: SGHTA, FQGNSA. The CDR3 nucleotides are TGTGCCAGCAGCTTAGCGCGGTCGGGGGGCCTTAGCACAGATACGCAGTATTTT. Amino acids: CASSLARSGGLSTDTQYF.

V is TRBV2 and J is TRBJ2-7, with D possibly being TRBD1 (5 bases). The CDR3 has 13 amino acids. Germline lookup yields CDR1 SNHLY and CDR2 FYNNEI. The V and J ends lost 6 bases and 6 bases respectively, with 15 bases between them. The CDR3 reads CASSQGRIGEQYF. CDR3 DNA: TGTGCCAGCAGCCAGGGCCGCATCGGCGAGCAGTACTTC. The variable domain in full, completed from reference TRBV2 and TRBJ2-7, reads EPEVTQTPSHQVTQMGQEVILRCVPISNHLYFYWYRQILGQKVEFLVSFYNNEISEKSEIFDDQFSVERPDGSNFTLKIRSTKLEDSAMYFCASSQGRIGEQYFGPGTRLTVT.

This clonotype was detected a few times. V gene TRBV5-1 combines with J gene TRBJ1-1, with TRBD1 as a possible D gene (5 bases). This CDR3 is 13 amino acids long. V was pared by 4 bases and J by 11 bases, with 18 bases between. CDR1 and CDR2 from the germline V gene are SGHRS and YFSETQ. The CDR3 DNA follows: TGCGCCAGCAGCCACGGGACGGCGGGAGCGGCTTTCTTT. It yields the protein CASSHGTAGAAFF.

This chain links TRBV24-1 with TRBJ2-3; D unclear. Germline CDR1 reads KGHDR; CDR2 reads SFDVKD. The CDR3 consists of 13 residues. V dropped 0 bases and J dropped 2 bases, with 2 bases sitting between them. The CDR3 bases are TGTGCCACCAGTGATTTGGTCACAGATACGCAGTATTTT. This encodes CATSDLVTDTQYF.

J is TRBJ1-2 and V is TRBV29-1; 7 nucleotides match TRBD1. Germline V gene lookup returns CDR1 SQVTM and CDR2 ANQGSEA. The CDR3 is 15 residues long. V lost 6 bases and J lost 0; bases outside the gene matches: 10. The CDR3 reads CSVTQGSHSNYGYTF. CDR3 DNA: TGCAGCGTAACACAGGGGTCCCATTCTAACTATGGCTACACCTTC. Supplemented by reference TRBV29-1 and TRBJ1-2, the full variable domain reads SAVISQKPSRDICQRGTSLTIQCQVDSQVTMMFWYRQQPGQSLTLIATANQGSEATYESGFVIDKFPISRPNLTFSTLTVSNMSPEDSSIYLCSVTQGSHSNYGYTFGSGTRLTVV.

The chain couples TRBV29-1 to TRBJ2-7, with TRBD1 identical over 9 bases. Germline assignment: CDR1 SQVTM and CDR2 ANQGSEA. The CDR3 is 13 amino acids. The ends lost 6 bases at V and 2 bases at J; junction bases unmatched: 5. The CDR3 DNA reads TGCAGCGTCACAGGGGGCACTACCTACGAGCAGTACTTC. It translates to CSVTGGTTYEQYF.

This clonotype was seen just once. The rearrangement joins TRBV5-4 to TRBJ1-5, with 7 bases that match TRBD1. CDR1 SGHNT and CDR2 YYREEE come from the germline V gene (reference sequence). This CDR3 comprises 16 residues. The V segment lost 1 base and the J segment 4 bases; nucleotides outside the gene matches: 8. CDR3 loop: CASSLTTGWGNQPQHF. The CDR3 DNA follows: TGTGCCAGCAGCTTGACGACAGGGTGGGGGAATCAGCCCCAGCATTTT.

This sequence joins TRBV10-1 and TRBJ1-2, with D tentatively TRBD1 (5 bases). Trimming took off 0 bases at V and 6 bases at J, with 8 bases between the two ends. CDR3 length: 13 amino acids. Looked up from germline, CDR1 is WNHNN and CDR2 is SYGVQD (reference sequence). CDR3 in amino acids: CASSESGVHGYTF. CDR3 coding DNA: TGCGCCAGCAGTGAGTCGGGGGTCCATGGCTACACCTTC.

This chain uses TRBV29-1 with TRBJ1-1, with TRBD1 matching 8 bases. J was trimmed by 2 bases and V by 6 bases; bases with no gene match: 8. CDR3 size: 14 residues. Germline V CDR1 and CDR2: SQVTM, ANQGSEA. CDR3 protein: CSVRGRLSNTEAFF. The CDR3 bases are TGCAGCGTCAGGGGGCGTTTGAGTAACACTGAAGCTTTCTTT.

As to this clonotype: The junction departs from germline at one end; a sequencing error may be responsible. The chain is built from TRBV7-7 and TRBJ2-7, with TRBD1 matching over 9 bases. CDR3 size: 13 residues. The germline V gene has CDR1 SSHAT and CDR2 FNYEAQ (reference sequence). CDR3 residues: CASSLTGGYEQYF. The CDR3 DNA is TGTGCTAGCAGCCTGACAGGGGGGTACGAGCAGTACTTC.